The 21 T cell receptor beta chains below all came from one sample that was sequenced in a study of response to subunit inactivated influenza vaccine. One entry per CDR3 protein results from TCRdb running MiXCR on the RT-PCR reads. The sample lists approximately 730,000 distinct CDR3 sequences, 11% to 15% occurring once. The sequencing here drew on PBMCs from blood, taken around 14 days before vaccination. These TCRs come from a man aged 50 or older who received an inactivated influenza vaccine.

The rearrangement uses TRBV6-5 and TRBJ2-7, with D unclear. The CDR3 extends over 12 amino acids. Germline V CDR1 and CDR2: MNHEY, SVGAGI. The V end lost 6 bases, the J end lost 2 bases, and 8 bases lay between the germline ends. In DNA form, the CDR3 reads TGTGCCAGCAGATCCTCAACCTACGAGCAGTACTTC. Its translation: CASRSSTYEQYF.

This clonotype has a count of ten or more. CDR3 sequence reads: CASRTGTNGEQFF. CDR3 bases: TGTGCCAGCAGAACTGGGACTAACGGTGAGCAGTTCTTC. The chain has TRBV3-1 and TRBJ2-1, with TRBD2 identical over 7 bases. Germline V gives CDR1 LGHDT, CDR2 YNNKEL (reference sequence). The V and J ends lost 6 bases and 9 bases, in that order; junction bases with no gene match: 8. The CDR3 has 13 residues.

The table lists this clonotype with a few counts. V and J are TRBV6-5 and TRBJ2-5; D unresolved. Germline CDR1 and CDR2: MNHEY and SVGAGI. V lost 2 bases and J 4 bases, leaving 17 bases between the germline ends. This CDR3 has 16 residues. CDR3 in DNA: TGTGCCAGCAGTTACGGTGGAGTTACGATAGGAGAGACCCAGTACTTC. Its translation: CASSYGGVTIGETQYF.

This clonotype was detected a few times. V and J are TRBV10-3 and TRBJ2-7; 8 bases map to TRBD2. This CDR3 contains 16 residues. The ends lost 6 bases at V and 2 bases at J; junction bases unmatched: 12. Germline assignment: CDR1 ENHRY and CDR2 SYGVKD. CDR3 amino acids: CAISQKAGETTYEQYF. The CDR3 DNA is TGTGCCATCAGCCAGAAAGCGGGAGAGACTACCTACGAGCAGTACTTC.

This clonotype turned up a few times. The J gene is TRBJ2-1, the V gene TRBV6-2 or TRBV6-3; D perhaps matches TRBD2 (6 bases). The V and J ends lost 6 bases and 2 bases respectively, with 11 bases between them. Germline loops: CDR1 MNHEY, CDR2 SVGEGT. This CDR3 has 14 residues. CDR3 coding DNA: TGTGCCAGCAGAAAGCGGGCCCCCTACAATGAGCAGTTCTTC. Translating it yields CASRKRAPYNEQFF.

V usage is TRBV6-1 and J usage is TRBJ2-7; D is possibly TRBD1 (5 bases). Looked up from germline, CDR1 is MNHNS and CDR2 is SASEGT. Trimming stripped 6 bases from V and 1 base from J, with 16 bases between. This CDR3 has 15 residues. This CDR3 is CASRITGFGSYEQYF. DNA of the CDR3: TGTGCCAGCAGAATCACAGGCTTTGGGTCCTACGAGCAGTACTTC.

This clonotype turned up a few times. The chain is built from TRBV12-3 or TRBV12-4 and TRBJ2-2, with D perhaps TRBD1 (6 bases). V was shortened by 6 bases and J by 8 bases, with 13 bases between the two germline ends. CDR3 length equals 13 residues. The CDR3 DNA follows: TGTGCCAGCAGCTCCAGGGGTTTTGGGGAGCTGTTTTTT. Amino acids: CASSSRGFGELFF.

V usage is TRBV28 and J usage is TRBJ1-4; TRBD1 aligns across 7 bases. The V and J ends lost 10 bases and 8 bases, in that order; junction bases with no gene match: 22. Germline V CDR1 and CDR2: MDHEN, SYDVKM. The CDR3 is 17 amino acids. The CDR3 DNA reads as TGTGCCACCTTCCTCCCAGAGGTGTTGGGACAGAACGAAAAACTGTTTTTT. Its translation: CATFLPEVLGQNEKLFF.

The V call is TRBV4-2, the J call TRBJ2-7; D is possibly TRBD2 (5 bases). V gave up 4 bases and J gave up 1 base, with 11 bases separating them. The germline V gene has CDR1 LGHNA and CDR2 YNFKEQ. This CDR3 contains 14 residues. For the CDR3, the DNA is TGTGCCAGCAGCCCGGACTCGAAATCCTACGAGCAGTACTTC. Translating gives CASSPDSKSYEQYF.

In its sample, this clonotype was seen many times. This chain uses TRBV5-1 with TRBJ1-2; TRBD1 might be the D (6 bases). The CDR3 spans 15 residues. Germline V lookup: CDR1 SGHRS, CDR2 YFSETQ. Trimming pared 1 base from V and 8 bases from J, leaving 18 bases between. The CDR3 bases are TGCGCCAGCAGCTTGCAATCGGGGGGGCGAGGAGGCTACACCTTC. Amino acid sequence: CASSLQSGGRGGYTF. Combining the CDR3 with reference TRBV5-1 and TRBJ1-2 gives the whole variable domain KAGVTQTPRYLIKTRGQQVTLSCSPISGHRSVSWYQQTPGQGLQFLFEYFSETQRNKGNFPGRFSGRQFSNSRSEMNVSTLELGDSALYLCASSLQSGGRGGYTFGSGTRLTVV.

V usage is TRBV5-5 and J usage is TRBJ2-3, with a possible D match to TRBD1 (5 bases). CDR1 is SGHKS, CDR2 YYEKEE, per germline (reference sequence). This CDR3 region has 14 residues. V dropped 0 bases and J dropped 2 bases, with 7 bases sitting between them. This CDR3 is CASSLGTITDTQYF. The CDR3, as DNA: TGTGCCAGCAGCTTGGGGACAATCACAGATACGCAGTATTTT. The full variable domain, rest sourced from reference TRBV5-5 and TRBJ2-3, is DAGVTQSPTHLIKTRGQQVTLRCSPISGHKSVSWYQQVLGQGPQFIFQYYEKEERGRGNFPDRFSARQFPNYSSELNVNALLLGDSALYLCASSLGTITDTQYFGPGTRLTVL.

The chain is built from TRBV28 and TRBJ2-7; 7 bases match TRBD2. The CDR3 totals 13 residues. In germline, CDR1 is MDHEN, CDR2 SYDVKM. Trimming cost V 8 bases and J 8 bases; bases outside gene matches: 12. In nucleotides, the CDR3 is TGTGCCAGCGGACCCCGGGGGGAGTACAAGCAGTACTTC. Encoded protein: CASGPRGEYKQYF. The full variable domain, in which reference TRBV28 and TRBJ2-7 provide the parts outside the CDR3, is DVKVTQSSRYLVKRTGEKVFLECVQDMDHENMFWYRQDPGLGLRLIYFSYDVKMKEKGDIPEGYSVSREKKERFSLILESASTNQTSMYLCASGPRGEYKQYFGPGTRLTVT.

A single count supports this clonotype. The J gene is TRBJ2-7, the V gene TRBV5-1; 11 nucleotides line up with TRBD2. The CDR3 spans 16 residues. Germline CDR1 and CDR2: SGHRS and YFSETQ. With V trimmed by 4 bases and J by 4 bases, 10 bases remained unmatched. As DNA, the CDR3 is TGCGCCAGCAGCGACCTGGCTAGCGGGGGGTTATACGAGCAGTACTTC. Translating it yields CASSDLASGGLYEQYF.

The chain joins TRBV28 to TRBJ2-1; TRBD2 is a possible D gene (6 bases). This CDR3 comprises 15 residues. V lost 6 bases and J 5 bases, leaving 17 bases between the germline ends. Germline CDR1 reads MDHEN; CDR2 reads SYDVKM. Here the CDR3 reads CASSLGAGMNNEQFF. CDR3 bases: TGTGCCAGCAGCCTAGGGGCGGGAATGAACAATGAGCAGTTCTTC.

This clonotype came up a few times. The V and J genes are TRBV9 and TRBJ2-3; D is possibly TRBD1 or TRBD2 (6 bases each). The CDR3 spans 14 residues. The V end lost 0 bases, the J end lost 5 bases, and 10 bases lay between the germline ends. Per germline, CDR1 SGDLS and CDR2 YYNGEE. CDR3 region: CASSVVGGRDTQYF. CDR3 nucleotides: TGTGCCAGCAGCGTAGTGGGGGGCCGAGATACGCAGTATTTT.

This clonotype came up a few times. V usage is TRBV7-9 and J usage is TRBJ1-1, with TRBD1 matching over 7 bases. V lost 7 bases to trimming and J lost 5 bases; unmatched junction nucleotides: 7. CDR3 length: 13 amino acids. Germline CDR1 is SEHNR and CDR2 is FQNEAQ (reference sequence). The CDR3 DNA follows: TGTGCCAGCACCCCAGGGGGACGGACTGAAGCTTTCTTT. It specifies CASTPGGRTEAFF.

In its sample, this clonotype was seen a few times. V gene TRBV20-1 combines with J gene TRBJ2-2; no clear D. V dropped 5 bases and J dropped 0 bases, with 16 bases sitting between them. CDR3 length: 16 residues. In germline, CDR1 is DFQATT, CDR2 SNEGSKA (reference sequence). This CDR3 is CSAQFIQPANTGELFF. The CDR3 coding sequence is TGCAGTGCTCAGTTCATTCAGCCTGCGAACACCGGGGAGCTGTTTTTT.

The chain employs TRBV11-3 and TRBJ2-5; 12 positions agree with TRBD2. CDR3 length: 16 amino acids. Germline trimming cut 4 bases from V and 4 bases from J; bases unmatched to any gene: 7. The germline V gene has CDR1 SGHNT and CDR2 YENEEA. The CDR3 reads CASSSGGLAGRETQYF. The CDR3 nucleotides read TGTGCCAGCAGCTCCGGTGGACTAGCGGGAAGAGAGACCCAGTACTTC.

V gene TRBV12-3 or TRBV12-4 combines with J gene TRBJ2-5; D might be TRBD1 (5 bases). This CDR3 has 14 amino acids. Deletions cut 5 bases from V and 6 bases from J, with 16 bases between. The CDR3 coding sequence is TGTGCCAGCAGTCCTTCAGGGTTGATGAAGACCCAGTACTTC. This gives the protein CASSPSGLMKTQYF.

V usage is TRBV5-5 and J usage is TRBJ1-4; no definite D call. CDR3 length: 13 amino acids. The ends were cut back, 4 bases at V and 4 bases at J, with 8 bases in the middle. The germline CDR1 and CDR2 sequences are SGHKS and YYEKEE (reference sequence). The CDR3 here is CASSRFRNEKLFF. The CDR3 DNA follows: TGTGCCAGCAGCAGGTTCCGTAATGAAAAACTGTTTTTT.

This clonotype was seen repeatedly, ten times or more. This rearrangement joins TRBV4-1 to TRBJ2-7; TRBD1 is a possible D gene (5 bases). Germline V lookup: CDR1 MGHRA, CDR2 YSYEKL. The CDR3 has 13 amino acids. Trimming shortened V by 1 base and J by 4 bases, and 8 bases separated the two germline ends. The CDR3: CASSQARAYEQYF. DNA for the CDR3: TGCGCCAGCAGCCAAGCCAGGGCATACGAGCAGTACTTC.